A single sample is the source of the 28 T cell receptor beta chains below, sequenced in a study of identical twins. TCRdb reprocessed the 5' RACE reads with MiXCR, giving one entry per CDR3 protein. The table has around 480,000 distinct CDR3 sequences, 13% to 15% seen once; the top ten hold around 0.57%. The same sample was also used in a study of yellow fever vaccine responses in identical twins.

Source material: CD4+ T cells sorted from blood. These receptors all come from a woman aged 18 to 35 in good health.

This clonotype was found a few times. The rearrangement uses TRBV7-9 and TRBJ2-7, with 12 bases that match TRBD2. V lost 4 bases and J lost 2; bases outside the gene matches: 9. CDR3 length: 17 residues. Germline V gene lookup returns CDR1 SEHNR and CDR2 FQNEAQ (reference sequence). The CDR3 nucleotides are TGTGCCAGCAGCTCATCCGGACTAGCGGGAATTGCCTACGAGCAGTACTTC. Protein sequence: CASSSSGLAGIAYEQYF.

The V call is TRBV28, the J call TRBJ2-2; D gene unclear. The germline V and J ends were trimmed by 3 bases and 7 bases, with 12 bases remaining between them. The CDR3 runs 14 residues. Germline values: CDR1 MDHEN, CDR2 SYDVKM. The CDR3 nucleotides are TGTGCCAGCAGTTTCCTATGGGGTGGCGGGGAGCTGTTTTTT. This sequence encodes CASSFLWGGGELFF.

Only a few counts were recorded for this clonotype. The gene calls are TRBV18 and TRBJ2-1, with a tentative D call TRBD1 (5 bases). Germline CDR1 and CDR2: KGHSH and LQKENI. Trimming cost V 3 bases and J 5 bases, with 17 bases left between them. The CDR3 spans 16 residues. CDR3 loop: CASSPLVGQGDNEQFF. The CDR3 DNA is TGTGCCAGCTCACCCCTAGTCGGACAAGGGGACAATGAGCAGTTCTTC.

This chain connects TRBV6-1 to TRBJ2-7; D tentatively reads TRBD1 or TRBD2 (6 bases each). V was trimmed by 6 bases and J by 7 bases, leaving 19 bases between them. Germline V gene data show CDR1 as MNHNS and CDR2 as SASEGT. The CDR3 loop spans 14 amino acids. In DNA form, the CDR3 reads TGTGCCAGCAGAAGCCCCGGGGGCGCAGGGGAGCAGTACTTC. Translated: CASRSPGGAGEQYF.

This clonotype was counted a few times. The chain carries TRBV28 and TRBJ1-6; 7 nucleotides line up with TRBD1. This CDR3 is 15 amino acids long. Looked up from germline, CDR1 is MDHEN and CDR2 is SYDVKM. J gave up 12 bases and V 2 bases, and 10 bases lay outside the gene matches. This CDR3 is CASSLQRTGSVPLHF. DNA of the CDR3: TGTGCCAGCAGTTTACAGAGGACAGGAAGTGTACCCCTCCACTTT.

The chain couples TRBV7-2 to TRBJ2-2; perhaps TRBD1 as D (5 bases). This CDR3 contains 15 residues. Germline CDR1 SGHTA, CDR2 FQGNSA. V was shortened by 4 bases and J by 0 bases, with 9 bases between the two germline ends. The CDR3 nucleotides read TGTGCCAGCAGCTCCGTGGGGCCGAACACCGGGGAGCTGTTTTTT. Protein sequence: CASSSVGPNTGELFF.

Points on this clonotype: The conserved closing phenylalanine or tryptophan is absent in this CDR3, likely reflecting a read error. The limits of the CDR3 on the DNA are not certain, so only TCRdb's listed CDR3 is given. The chain links TRBV12-3 or TRBV12-4 to TRBJ2-7; the table's D call, TRBD1, was not checked against the DNA. The CDR3 is 12 amino acids long, termini counted. This chain's CDR3 is CASSLTGGTGLL.

The V call is TRBV18, the J call TRBJ1-1; 11 nucleotides agree with TRBD1. Germline lookup yields CDR1 KGHSH and CDR2 LQKENI. The CDR3 totals 16 residues. The V segment lost 3 bases and the J segment 1 base; nucleotides outside the gene matches: 4. As DNA, the CDR3 is TGTGCCAGCTCACCCTTCGGACAGGGGGCGAACACTGAAGCTTTCTTT. Amino acids: CASSPFGQGANTEAFF.

This clonotype was detected a few times. The chain carries TRBV7-9 and TRBJ2-3, with D tentatively TRBD1 or TRBD2 (5 bases each). V lost 0 bases, J lost 1 base, and 11 bases lay in between. Looked up from germline, CDR1 is SEHNR and CDR2 is FQNEAQ (reference sequence). This CDR3 comprises 16 residues. DNA for the CDR3: TGTGCCAGCAGCTTAGCTTTCCGGGACGGCACAGATACGCAGTATTTT. The encoded protein is CASSLAFRDGTDTQYF.

The genes are TRBV20-1 and TRBJ2-4; D possibly uses TRBD1 or TRBD2 (5 bases each). Germline V gives CDR1 DFQATT, CDR2 SNEGSKA (reference sequence). There are 15 residues in the CDR3. Between the trimmed V and J ends, which lost 6 bases and 0 bases, there was a span of 15 bases. The CDR3 region is CSATYTGLAKNIQYF. As DNA, the CDR3 is TGCAGTGCCACCTATACAGGACTAGCCAAAAACATTCAGTACTTC.

This clonotype was observed a few times. The rearrangement uses TRBV27 and TRBJ1-2; TRBD1 is a possible D gene (6 bases). CDR1 is MNHEY and CDR2 is SMNVEV in the germline V gene (reference sequence). The CDR3 contains 13 residues. Trimming took off 8 bases at V and 3 bases at J, with 13 bases between the two ends. The DNA of the CDR3 is TGTGCCAGCCGTCCTGGACAGCACTATGGCTACACCTTC. It translates to CASRPGQHYGYTF.

The chain has TRBV28 and TRBJ2-5; D is possibly TRBD1 or TRBD2 (7 bases each). The CDR3 consists of 13 residues. Germline loops: CDR1 MDHEN, CDR2 SYDVKM. Trimming removed 5 bases at V and 5 bases at J, with 12 bases between. The CDR3 sequence is CASSGRGRETQYF. CDR3 nucleotide sequence: TGTGCCAGCAGTGGGAGGGGGCGGGAGACCCAGTACTTC.

This clonotype was seen ten or more times. The chain recombines TRBV6-6 with TRBJ1-1; D remains unclear. This CDR3 contains 9 residues. The germline CDR1 and CDR2 sequences are MNHNY and SVGAGI (reference sequence). CDR3 residues: CDQNTEAFF. For the CDR3, the DNA is TGTGACCAGAACACTGAAGCTTTCTTT.

The gene calls are TRBV12-3 or TRBV12-4 and TRBJ2-3, with 11 bases fitting TRBD1. After removal of 1 base from V and 8 bases from J, the junction contained 8 bases not matched to a gene. The CDR3 extends over 16 amino acids. In DNA form, the CDR3 reads TGTGCCAGCAGTTTAGGGGACAGGGGGAACTCATTTACGCAGTATTTT. The encoded protein is CASSLGDRGNSFTQYF.

This clonotype was seen more than once but under ten times. The gene calls are TRBV20-1 and TRBJ1-2; 7 bases fit TRBD1. The CDR3 covers 13 residues. Germline CDR1 is DFQATT and CDR2 is SNEGSKA (reference sequence). J was trimmed by 8 bases and V by 1 base; bases with no gene match: 7. Written as DNA, the CDR3 is TGCAGTGCTAGAGGTGGGACAGTTAGCGGCTACACCTTC. As protein: CSARGGTVSGYTF.

This clonotype turned up a few times. The CDR3 loop is CASSKAAMRPLEAFF. Written as DNA, the CDR3 is TGTGCCAGCAGCAAAGCGGCTATGCGGCCCTTAGAAGCTTTCTTT. The gene calls are TRBV14 and TRBJ1-1; D is uncertain. This CDR3 is 15 amino acids long. Per germline, CDR1 SGHDN and CDR2 FVKESK. Deletions cut 5 bases from V and 8 bases from J, with 21 bases between.

This clonotype has a handful of counts. The chain joins TRBV29-1 to TRBJ2-5; weak D call: TRBD1 (6 bases). Germline CDR1 reads SQVTM; CDR2 reads ANQGSEA. Trimming took off 7 bases at V and 3 bases at J, with 12 bases between the two ends. CDR3 length: 12 residues. Written as DNA, the CDR3 is TGCAGCGCTACGAGACAGGAAGAGACCCAGTACTTC. Translating it yields CSATRQEETQYF.

This clonotype was seen a handful of times. V usage is TRBV4-2 and J usage is TRBJ2-1; 10 bases line up with TRBD2. Losses at the gene ends were 4 bases for V and 7 bases for J; bases not matched to a gene: 7. Germline loops: CDR1 LGHNA, CDR2 YNFKEQ. The CDR3 extends over 15 amino acids. DNA of the CDR3: TGTGCCAGCAGCCGTGACAGCGGGGGGGATAATGAGCAGTTCTTC. Translation gives CASSRDSGGDNEQFF.

A few counts support this clonotype. J is TRBJ1-2 and V is TRBV3-1; 10 bases map to TRBD1. With 3 bases clipped from V and 4 bases from J, the junction kept 8 bases outside the gene matches. The length of the CDR3 is 16 residues. CDR1 and CDR2 (germline): LGHDT, YNNKEL (reference sequence). The CDR3 sequence: CASSQTSGTGVYGYTF. In DNA, the CDR3 is TGTGCCAGCAGCCAGACGTCCGGGACAGGGGTCTATGGCTACACCTTC.

The V call is TRBV2, the J call TRBJ2-3; 13 positions match TRBD2. In germline, CDR1 is SNHLY, CDR2 FYNNEI. V shed 5 bases, J shed 4 bases, and the junction held 6 bases outside the gene matches. CDR3 length equals 16 residues. CDR3 sequence: CASSKRTSGRSDTQYF. The CDR3 bases are TGTGCCAGCAGTAAGAGGACTAGCGGGAGATCAGATACGCAGTATTTT.

This clonotype was seen ten or more times. The chain combines TRBV6-2 or TRBV6-3 with TRBJ2-7, with 10 bases that match TRBD2. Germline CDR1 is MNHEY and CDR2 is SVGEGT. The CDR3 length is 15 residues. V gave up 4 bases and J gave up 4 bases; unmatched junction bases: 7. CDR3 amino acids: CASSSQAGGIYEQYF. The CDR3 nucleotides read TGTGCCAGCAGTTCTCAAGCGGGAGGGATTTACGAGCAGTACTTC.

The chain couples TRBV20-1 to TRBJ2-3, with 9 bases identical to TRBD1. The CDR3 is 13 residues long. The junction had 8 bases not matched to a gene; V was cut back by 6 bases and J by 7 bases. CDR1 and CDR2 (germline): DFQATT, SNEGSKA (reference sequence). The CDR3 DNA follows: TGCAGTGCCATGGGGACAGGGTGGAATACGCAGTATTTT. Translated: CSAMGTGWNTQYF.

The chain employs TRBV12-3 or TRBV12-4 and TRBJ2-5; tentative D call: TRBD1 (6 bases). The CDR3 length is 13 residues. V was shortened by 6 bases and J by 5 bases, with 13 bases between the two germline ends. The chain's CDR3 is CASSPRRGETQYF. CDR3 DNA: TGTGCCAGCAGCCCCCGTAGGGGGGAGACCCAGTACTTC.

This clonotype appeared a few times. The gene calls are TRBV20-1 and TRBJ2-1; D remains unclear. The germline CDR1 and CDR2 sequences are DFQATT and SNEGSKA (reference sequence). Trimming removed 3 bases at V and 9 bases at J, with 9 bases between. The CDR3 is 11 residues long. The CDR3 nucleotides read TGCAGTGCTAGGGAGTTAAGTGAGCAGTTCTTC. Its translation is CSARELSEQFF.

There are a few counts of this clonotype. The chain has TRBV9 and TRBJ2-7, with 8 bases that match TRBD1. This CDR3 comprises 14 residues. V shed 1 base, J shed 0 bases, and the junction held 0 bases outside the gene matches. Per germline, CDR1 SGDLS and CDR2 YYNGEE. CDR3 protein: CASSVTGGSYEQYF. CDR3 bases: TGTGCCAGCAGCGTAACAGGGGGCTCCTACGAGCAGTACTTC.

This clonotype was detected many times. This chain uses TRBV3-1 with TRBJ1-1, with D unresolved. Trimming pared 3 bases from V and 1 base from J, leaving 3 bases between. Germline V gene lookup returns CDR1 LGHDT and CDR2 YNNKEL (reference sequence). The length of the CDR3 is 12 residues. The CDR3 nucleotides read TGTGCCAGCAGCCAGCGGAACACTGAAGCTTTCTTT. Translation gives CASSQRNTEAFF.

This clonotype was detected a few times. This chain connects TRBV28 to TRBJ2-7; 7 bases are shared with TRBD1. J lost 3 bases, V lost 10 bases, and 9 bases had no gene match. The CDR3 extends over 13 amino acids. The germline V gene has CDR1 MDHEN and CDR2 SYDVKM. This CDR3 is CAISGTVFYEQYF. The CDR3 DNA sequence: TGTGCCATCTCCGGGACAGTGTTCTACGAGCAGTACTTC.

The chain uses TRBV7-2 and TRBJ1-6, with a possible D match to TRBD1 (6 bases). The CDR3 totals 16 residues. V was trimmed by 4 bases and J by 9 bases, leaving 19 bases between them. Germline CDR1 reads SGHTA; CDR2 reads FQGNSA. CDR3 sequence: CASSSRDTKGISPLHF. The CDR3 region has the DNA TGTGCCAGCAGCTCTCGGGACACCAAAGGGATTTCACCCCTCCACTTT.